This is a list of T cell receptor beta chains from one sample in a study of shared clonotypes between healthy human individuals. The data were produced by immunoSEQ multiplex PCR, yet TCRdb's version contains in-frame clones alone and is incomplete. Of 2 million to 2.5 million clones listed, roughly 92% are singletons. Sequenced input: naive CD4+ T cells from PBMCs. The receptors stem from a man aged 18 to 29 in good health. Some clones in this sample may be carry-over from other donors' samples. Each CDR3 is given without its conserved first and last residue. Size is omitted from some rows. Given values are once, few, many or a class for expanded clones.

j_call v_call clone_size cdr3_aa
TRBJ1-3 TRBV7-8 NA ASSLSDSGNTIY
TRBJ1-4 TRBV7-3 once ASSLARAGEKLF
TRBJ2-5 TRBV14 NA ASSQGRQETQY
TRBJ2-7 TRBV27 NA ASSSYYEGQY
TRBJ2-5 TRBV5-4 NA ASSPRLAGGGLGETQY
TRBJ1-1 TRBV5-1 NA ASSALGFMNTEAF
TRBJ1-1 TRBV19 few ASSFGSTEAF
TRBJ1-4 TRBV27 NA ASSSEVGKLF
TRBJ2-2 TRBV13 NA ASSLSQGGTGELF
TRBJ2-5 TRBV4-1 NA ASSRALLETQY
TRBJ2-1 TRBV7-3 NA ASSRISTSGSLTRNEQF
TRBJ2-2 TRBV7-2 NA ASSSQGVLTTGELF
TRBJ1-2 TRBV6-5 once ASTKGHYGYT
TRBJ2-1 TRBV7-6 NA ASSQLAGSSYNEQF
TRBJ2-3 TRBV7-7 NA ASSQVAGADTQY
TRBJ1-1 TRBV6-6 NA ASSYSLQGDTEAF
TRBJ2-7 TRBV11-1 NA ASSFRRGAYEQY
TRBJ2-7 TRBV28 NA ASSATGVPYEQY
TRBJ1-3 TRBV15 NA ATSPPLRGNTIY
TRBJ2-1 TRBV18 NA ASSREQVDEQF
TRBJ1-5 TRBV6-1 NA ASHGRWGNQPQH
TRBJ2-1 TRBV29-1 NA SVGPGGHNEQF
TRBJ2-3 TRBV5-4 NA ASRRTSGSITDTQY
TRBJ2-1 TRBV29-1 once SVGSTREGEQF
TRBJ2-5 TRBV9 few ASSVGWPNDIVETQY
TRBJ2-7 TRBV18 NA ASSPEVGGYEQY
TRBJ2-1 TRBV5-1 NA ASQAGEPGNEQF
TRBJ2-7 TRBV7-2 NA ASSLVGYEQY
TRBJ1-6 TRBV20-1 NA SANYSPLH
TRBJ2-5 TRBV11-2 NA ASSFSSGPQETQY
TRBJ1-3 TRBV7-3 NA ASSSTGTSGNTIY
TRBJ1-4 TRBV25-1 NA ASSEYRGGEKLF
TRBJ1-2 TRBV10-1 once ASSEGRDYGYT
TRBJ2-7 TRBV28 NA ASSRFGARNGVYEQY
TRBJ2-7 TRBV11-1 NA ASSPPGTYEQY
TRBJ2-2 TRBV9 NA ASSFSSRTGELF
TRBJ2-3 TRBV29-1 NA SVEDRAAPGRTDTQY
TRBJ2-2 TRBV18 few ASSRTVNTGELF
TRBJ1-2 TRBV30 NA AWSVRAGDGYT
TRBJ1-2 TRBV11-2 NA ASSPPDRGPSYGYT
TRBJ1-4 TRBV4-3 NA ASSQEWGSSEKLF
TRBJ1-1 TRBV28 NA ASSYGTPVTEAF
TRBJ1-5 TRBV28 NA ASTRPGTTNQPQH
TRBJ1-1 TRBV7-8 NA ASSSREGPGTEAF
TRBJ2-2 TRBV30 NA AWGGLELF
TRBJ1-5 TRBV28 NA ASSLFFLLNQPQH
TRBJ1-3 TRBV7-6 NA ASSLTAGNTIY
TRBJ1-1 TRBV28 NA ASNSNRAGTEAF